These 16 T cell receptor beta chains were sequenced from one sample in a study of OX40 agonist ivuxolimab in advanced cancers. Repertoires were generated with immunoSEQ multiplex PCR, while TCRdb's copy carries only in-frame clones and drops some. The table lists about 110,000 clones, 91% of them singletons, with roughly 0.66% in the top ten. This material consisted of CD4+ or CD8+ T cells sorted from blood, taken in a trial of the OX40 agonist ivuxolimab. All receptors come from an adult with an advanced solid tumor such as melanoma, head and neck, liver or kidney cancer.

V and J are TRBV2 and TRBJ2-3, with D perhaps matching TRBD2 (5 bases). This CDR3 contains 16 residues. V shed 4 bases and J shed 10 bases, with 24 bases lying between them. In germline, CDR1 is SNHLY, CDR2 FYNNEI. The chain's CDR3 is CASSGGGHVDYLSQYF. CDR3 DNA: TGTGCCAGCAGTGGGGGTGGTCACGTCGACTACCTCTCGCAGTATTTT.

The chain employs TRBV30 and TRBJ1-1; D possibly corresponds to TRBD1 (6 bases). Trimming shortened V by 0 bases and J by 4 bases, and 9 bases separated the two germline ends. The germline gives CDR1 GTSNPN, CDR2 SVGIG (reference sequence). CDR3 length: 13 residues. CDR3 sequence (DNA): TGTGCCTGGAGTGTACAGACAGGCACTGAAGCTTTCTTT. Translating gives CAWSVQTGTEAFF.

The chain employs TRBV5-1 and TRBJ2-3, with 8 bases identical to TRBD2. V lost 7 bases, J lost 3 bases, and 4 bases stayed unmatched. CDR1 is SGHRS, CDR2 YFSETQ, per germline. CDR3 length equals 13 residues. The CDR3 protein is CASLSGDTDTQYF. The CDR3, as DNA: TGCGCCAGCCTTAGCGGGGATACAGATACGCAGTATTTT. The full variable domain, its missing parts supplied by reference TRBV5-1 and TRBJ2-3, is KAGVTQTPRYLIKTRGQQVTLSCSPISGHRSVSWYQQTPGQGLQFLFEYFSETQRNKGNFPGRFSGRQFSNSRSEMNVSTLELGDSALYLCASLSGDTDTQYFGPGTRLTVL.

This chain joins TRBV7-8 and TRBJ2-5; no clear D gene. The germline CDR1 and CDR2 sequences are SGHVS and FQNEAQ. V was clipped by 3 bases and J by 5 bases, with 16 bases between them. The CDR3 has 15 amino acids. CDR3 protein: CASSFSPLASETQYF. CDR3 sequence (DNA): TGTGCCAGCAGCTTTAGCCCCTTGGCAAGCGAGACCCAGTACTTC.

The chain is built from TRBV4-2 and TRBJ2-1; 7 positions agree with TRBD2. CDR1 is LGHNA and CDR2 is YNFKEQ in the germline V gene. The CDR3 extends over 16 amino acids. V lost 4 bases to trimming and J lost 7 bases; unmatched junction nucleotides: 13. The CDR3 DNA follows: TGTGCCAGCAGCCCAAGCGCCGCGGGAGTCGTAAATGAGCAGTTCTTC. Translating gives CASSPSAAGVVNEQFF.

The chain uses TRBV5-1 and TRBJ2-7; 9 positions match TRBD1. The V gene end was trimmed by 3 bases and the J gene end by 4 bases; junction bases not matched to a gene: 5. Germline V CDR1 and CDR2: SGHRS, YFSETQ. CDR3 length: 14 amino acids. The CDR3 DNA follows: TGCGCCAGCAGCTGGGGACAGGGATCATACGAGCAGTACTTC. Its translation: CASSWGQGSYEQYF.

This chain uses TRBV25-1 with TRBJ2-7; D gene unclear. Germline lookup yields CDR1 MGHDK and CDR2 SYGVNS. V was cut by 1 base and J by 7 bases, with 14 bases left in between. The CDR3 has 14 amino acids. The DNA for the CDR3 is TGTGCCAGCAGTGAATTGTGGGCCAATGGGGAGCAGTACTTC. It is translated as CASSELWANGEQYF.

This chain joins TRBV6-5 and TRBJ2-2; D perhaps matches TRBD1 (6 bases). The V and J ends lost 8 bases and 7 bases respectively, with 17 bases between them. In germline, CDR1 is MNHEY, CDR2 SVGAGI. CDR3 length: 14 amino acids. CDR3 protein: CASGGWNLGGELFF. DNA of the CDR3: TGTGCCAGCGGGGGCTGGAACCTAGGCGGGGAGCTGTTTTTT.

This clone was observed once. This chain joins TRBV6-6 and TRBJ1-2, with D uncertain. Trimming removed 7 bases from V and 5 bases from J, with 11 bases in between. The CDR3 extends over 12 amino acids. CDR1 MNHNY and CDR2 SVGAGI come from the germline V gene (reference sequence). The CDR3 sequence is CASNEDEYGYTF. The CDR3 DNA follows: TGTGCCAGCAACGAGGACGAATATGGCTACACCTTC.

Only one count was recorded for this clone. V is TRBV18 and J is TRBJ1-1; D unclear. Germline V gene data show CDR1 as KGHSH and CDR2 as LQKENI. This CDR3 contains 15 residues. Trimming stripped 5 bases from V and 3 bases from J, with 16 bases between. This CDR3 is CASSTLGRDDTEAFF. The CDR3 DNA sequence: TGTGCCAGCTCAACCTTAGGGAGGGATGACACTGAAGCTTTCTTT.

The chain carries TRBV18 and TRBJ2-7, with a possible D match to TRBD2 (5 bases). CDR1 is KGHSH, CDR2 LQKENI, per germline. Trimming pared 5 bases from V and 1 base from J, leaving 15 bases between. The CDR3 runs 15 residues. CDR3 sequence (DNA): TGTGCCAGCTCAAGGGCAGGAGGAGCATCCTACGAGCAGTACTTC. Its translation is CASSRAGGASYEQYF.

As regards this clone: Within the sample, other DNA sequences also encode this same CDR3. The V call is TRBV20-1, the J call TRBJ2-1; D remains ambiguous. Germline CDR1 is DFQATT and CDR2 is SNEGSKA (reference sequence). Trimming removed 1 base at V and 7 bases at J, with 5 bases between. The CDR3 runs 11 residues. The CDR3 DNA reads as TGCAGTGCTAGAGTGGTGAATGAGCAGTTCTTC. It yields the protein CSARVVNEQFF.

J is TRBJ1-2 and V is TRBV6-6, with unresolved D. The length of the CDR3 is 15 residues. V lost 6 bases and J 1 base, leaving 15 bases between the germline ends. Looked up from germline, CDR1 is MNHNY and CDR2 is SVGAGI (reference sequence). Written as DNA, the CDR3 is TGTGCCAGCAGCCCCTCACAGCGCCTTAACTATGGCTACACCTTC. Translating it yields CASSPSQRLNYGYTF.

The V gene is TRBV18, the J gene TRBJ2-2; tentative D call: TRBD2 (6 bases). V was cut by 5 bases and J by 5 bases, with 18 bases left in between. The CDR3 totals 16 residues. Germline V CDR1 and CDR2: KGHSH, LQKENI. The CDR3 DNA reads TGTGCCAGCTCATTTGGTGGCGGGGCGGAAACCGGGGAGCTGTTTTTT. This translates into CASSFGGGAETGELFF.

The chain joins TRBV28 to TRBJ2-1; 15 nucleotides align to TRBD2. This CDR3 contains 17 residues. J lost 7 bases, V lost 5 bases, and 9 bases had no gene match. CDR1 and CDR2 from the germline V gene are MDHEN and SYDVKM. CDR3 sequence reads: CASSLGLAGGRWNEQFF. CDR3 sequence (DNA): TGTGCCAGCAGTCTGGGACTAGCGGGAGGTAGGTGGAATGAGCAGTTCTTC.

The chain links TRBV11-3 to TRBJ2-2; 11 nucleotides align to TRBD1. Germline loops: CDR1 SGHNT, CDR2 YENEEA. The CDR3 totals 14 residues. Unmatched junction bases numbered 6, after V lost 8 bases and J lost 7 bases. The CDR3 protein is CASASGTGGGELFF. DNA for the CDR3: TGTGCCAGCGCTTCCGGGACAGGGGGCGGGGAGCTGTTTTTT.